The clone carrying this T cell receptor (beta chain) came up many times. Antigen unknown. Expressed TCRB transcripts were sequenced because the isolated RNA had all been reverse transcribed beforehand. The repertoire was sequenced with immunoSEQ multiplex PCR; TCRdb's copy has only in-frame clones and lacks some. The repertoire holds about 240,000 clones, with less than 35% as singletons. The CDR3 runs 13 residues. Germline CDR1 reads MDHEN; CDR2 reads SYDVKM. Trimming left V 1 base short and J 4 bases short, with 7 bases between. Purity exceeding 98% was reached by all sorted populations. The sample is drawn from a study of beta chain features in type 1 diabetes. The overall study: Age, gender, cell numbers and subset yield matched between patients and controls. General observations from the study: A pattern of fewer insertions and more deletions at VDJ junctions was seen in type 1 diabetes patients. Across patients, naive, central memory and Treg TCRB repertoires exhibited apparently greater similarity than was observed across healthy donors.

The chain couples TRBV28 to TRBJ2-5, with a weak D call TRBD2 (5 bases). Source material: central memory CD4+ T cells from blood. The receptor was isolated from a man aged 30-40 years in good health. The CDR3 region is CASSLSGRETQYF. The CDR3, as DNA: TGTGCCAGCAGTTTATCTGGGAGAGAGACCCAGTACTTC.